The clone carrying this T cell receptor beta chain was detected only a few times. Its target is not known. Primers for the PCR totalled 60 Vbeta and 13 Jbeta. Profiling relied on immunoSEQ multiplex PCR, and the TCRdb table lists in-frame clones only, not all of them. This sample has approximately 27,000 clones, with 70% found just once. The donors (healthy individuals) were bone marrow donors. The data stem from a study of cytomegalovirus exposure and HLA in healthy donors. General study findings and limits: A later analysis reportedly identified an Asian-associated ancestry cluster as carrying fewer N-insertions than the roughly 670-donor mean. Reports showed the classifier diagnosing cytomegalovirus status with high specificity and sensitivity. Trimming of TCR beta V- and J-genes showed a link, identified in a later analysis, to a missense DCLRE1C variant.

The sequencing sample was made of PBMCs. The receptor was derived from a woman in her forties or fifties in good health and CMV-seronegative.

CDR3 bases: TGTGCCAGCAGAGCCGGGACAGGGGGGGAAAAACTGTTTTTT. This encodes CASRAGTGGEKLFF. This chain links TRBV25-1 with TRBJ1-4; 11 bases fit TRBD1. The CDR3 is 14 residues long. The trim removed 6 bases at V and 8 bases at J, leaving 5 bases unmatched. The germline CDR1 and CDR2 sequences are MGHDK and SYGVNS.